Shown below are 2 T cell receptor beta chains from a single sample sequenced in a study of shared T cell receptors in the human thymus. This table comes from immunoSEQ multiplex PCR, and its TCRdb copy is limited to in-frame clones, with some not included. The sample shows hundreds of thousands of clones, around 87% of them seen only once. The same sample was also used in a study of human thymus T cells.

The sample consisted of thymocytes. The receptors originated from a boy younger than two with a congenital heart defect.

The chain links TRBV7-2 to TRBJ2-1, with D tentatively TRBD2 (6 bases). The length of the CDR3 is 17 residues. Germline V CDR1 and CDR2: SGHTA, FQGNSA. Trimming cost V 3 bases and J 7 bases, with 22 bases left between them. CDR3 region: CASSFIAASRGYNEQFF. CDR3 nucleotide sequence: TGTGCCAGCAGCTTTATTGCCGCTAGCCGGGGGTATAATGAGCAGTTCTTC.

Written as DNA, the CDR3 is TGTGCCAGCAGCCGCCCTGGGTCGAAGGGGGCGGCGAATGAGCAGTTCTTC. It codes for CASSRPGSKGAANEQFF. The chain is built from TRBV4-2 and TRBJ2-1, with TRBD1 identical over 7 bases. Germline V gene data show CDR1 as LGHNA and CDR2 as YNFKEQ. The V segment lost 4 bases and the J segment 7 bases; nucleotides outside the gene matches: 16. This CDR3 spans 17 amino acids.